This is a list of T cell receptor beta chains from one sample in a study of post-analysis software for immune sequencing data. TCRdb fed the PCR reads into MiXCR, producing one record per CDR3 protein. The sample has a few hundred thousand distinct CDR3 sequences, 30% to 40% seen once; the top ten hold approximately 5.4%. Sequenced material: blood. These receptors came from a girl aged 2 to 17 with multiple sclerosis. Both conserved end residues are part of each CDR3. D genes are given only for firm matches. Expanded clones get a size class; other rows say once, few or many, or leave the size out.

TRBV20-1	few	TRBJ1-5	TRBD1	CSARTGTGGVSGNQPQHF	TGCAGTGCCAGAACCGGGACAGGGGGCGTTTCGGGCAATCAGCCCCAGCATTTT
TRBV5-1	NA	TRBJ1-1	TRBD1	CASSSGTGPRWDTEAFF	TGCGCCAGCAGCTCCGGGACAGGGCCCCGTTGGGACACTGAAGCTTTCTTT
TRBV6-5	few	TRBJ2-5	NA	CASSRRGGQTQYF	TGTGCCAGCAGTCGAAGGGGGGGCCAGACCCAGTACTTC
TRBV12-3/TRBV12-4	many	TRBJ2-5	NA	CASSPQETQYF	TGTGCCAGCAGTCCACAAGAGACCCAGTACTTC
TRBV6-2/TRBV6-3	few	TRBJ1-5	NA	CASRLYSNQPQHF	TGTGCCAGCAGGTTGTATAGCAATCAGCCCCAGCATTTT
TRBV29-1	NA	TRBJ1-2	NA	CSVEDLNSYGYTF	TGCAGCGTTGAAGATCTGAACTCCTATGGCTACACCTTC
TRBV6-6	NA	TRBJ1-2	NA	CASSFTGQDYGYTF	TGTGCCAGCAGTTTTACAGGGCAGGACTATGGCTACACCTTC
TRBV24-1	few	TRBJ2-5	NA	CATSDWNRAGETQYF	TGTGCCACCAGTGATTGGAACAGGGCGGGAGAGACCCAGTACTTC
TRBV5-1	NA	TRBJ2-1	NA	CASSLTPGPRAYNEQFF	TGCGCCAGCAGCTTGACCCCCGGGCCCAGGGCTTACAATGAGCAGTTCTTC
TRBV5-5	NA	TRBJ2-7	TRBD2	CASKRGFDYEQYF	TGTGCCAGCAAGCGGGGTTTTGACTACGAGCAGTACTTC
TRBV12-3/TRBV12-4	NA	TRBJ2-3	TRBD1	CASSGTGDLRDTQYF	TGTGCCAGCAGCGGGACAGGGGATTTGCGAGATACGCAGTATTTT
TRBV7-7	NA	TRBJ2-7	TRBD2	CASTLLAGGVNEQYF	TGTGCCAGCACTCTACTAGCGGGGGGGGTGAATGAGCAGTACTTC
TRBV5-1	NA	TRBJ1-1	NA	CASSPRQSQVTTEAFF	TGCGCCAGCAGCCCAAGACAGAGCCAGGTAACCACTGAAGCTTTCTTT
TRBV28	few	TRBJ2-5	TRBD1	CASRMTGKETQYF	TGTGCCAGCAGGATGACAGGGAAAGAGACCCAGTACTTC
TRBV12-3/TRBV12-4	NA	TRBJ2-1	NA	CASSSGVAEPEQFF	TGTGCCAGCAGTTCTGGGGTAGCGGAACCTGAGCAGTTCTTC
TRBV5-6	NA	TRBJ1-5	NA	CASSTQSGVDQPQHF	TGTGCCAGCAGCACCCAGTCGGGAGTGGATCAGCCCCAGCATTTT
TRBV20-1	NA	TRBJ2-5	NA	CSAPDYPQETQYF	TGCAGTGCTCCCGACTATCCCCAAGAGACCCAGTACTTC
TRBV7-3	NA	TRBJ2-2	TRBD2	CAGSSRIMSAGGSGELFF	TGTGCCGGCAGCTCAAGAATCATGTCCGCGGGAGGGTCCGGGGAGCTGTTTTTT
TRBV28	NA	TRBJ1-1	TRBD1	CASSLPGQGMNTEAFF	TGTGCCAGCAGCCTCCCGGGACAGGGCATGAACACTGAAGCTTTCTTT
TRBV6-5	NA	TRBJ1-6	NA	CASSYQGLLPPHF	TGTGCCAGCAGTTACCAGGGCTTGCTACCCCCCCACTTT
TRBV29-1	NA	TRBJ2-2	TRBD1	CSATGDAGELFF	TGCAGCGCAACAGGGGACGCCGGGGAGCTGTTTTTT
TRBV20-1	few	TRBJ2-1	TRBD2	CSARKAGGTYNEQFF	TGCAGTGCTAGAAAAGCGGGGGGGACTTACAATGAGCAGTTCTTC
TRBV7-9	few	TRBJ1-5	NA	CASSSTDSQPQHF	TGTGCCAGCAGCTCTACAGACTCTCAGCCCCAGCATTTT
TRBV9	NA	TRBJ1-6	NA	CASSVSPQGNSPLHF	TGTGCCAGCAGCGTGTCTCCCCAGGGTAATTCACCCCTCCACTTT
TRBV28	few	TRBJ1-5	NA	CASSLFRGLKPQHF	TGTGCCAGCAGTTTATTTCGGGGGTTGAAGCCCCAGCATTTT
TRBV20-1	NA	TRBJ2-7	TRBD1	CSARTGRSYEQYF	TGCAGTGCTCGGACAGGGCGGTCCTACGAGCAGTACTTC
TRBV2	few	TRBJ1-2	TRBD1	CASSYEGDSMPYGYTF	TGTGCCAGCAGTTACGAAGGGGACAGCATGCCCTATGGCTACACCTTC